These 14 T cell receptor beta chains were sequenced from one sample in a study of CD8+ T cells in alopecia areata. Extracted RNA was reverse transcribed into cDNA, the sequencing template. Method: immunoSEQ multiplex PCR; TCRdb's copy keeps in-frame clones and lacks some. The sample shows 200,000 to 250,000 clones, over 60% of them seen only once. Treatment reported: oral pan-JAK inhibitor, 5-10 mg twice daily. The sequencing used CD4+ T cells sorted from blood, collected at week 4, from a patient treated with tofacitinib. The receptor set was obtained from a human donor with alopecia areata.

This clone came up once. Here the CDR3 reads CASREPGEIEQFF. For the CDR3, the DNA is TGTGCCAGCAGAGAACCCGGGGAGATTGAGCAGTTCTTC. The V gene is TRBV7-2, the J gene TRBJ2-1, with a tentative D call TRBD2 (5 bases). Per germline, CDR1 SGHTA and CDR2 FQGNSA. This CDR3 contains 13 residues. The ends were cut back, 6 bases at V and 9 bases at J, with 15 bases in the middle.

The CDR3 is CASSTSGGGQYF. The CDR3, as DNA: TGTGCCAGCAGCACTAGCGGCGGGGGCCAGTACTTC. The V call is TRBV7-9, the J call TRBJ2-5, with TRBD2 matching 8 bases. This CDR3 has 12 amino acids. Unmatched junction bases numbered 6, after V lost 5 bases and J lost 10 bases. From germline, CDR1 is SEHNR and CDR2 FQNEAQ (reference sequence).

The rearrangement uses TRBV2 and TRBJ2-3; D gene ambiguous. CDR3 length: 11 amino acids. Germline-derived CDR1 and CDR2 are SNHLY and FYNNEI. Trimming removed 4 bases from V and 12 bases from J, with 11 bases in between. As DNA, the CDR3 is TGTGCCAGCAGTGCAGGAGTCCCCCAGTATTTT. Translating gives CASSAGVPQYF.

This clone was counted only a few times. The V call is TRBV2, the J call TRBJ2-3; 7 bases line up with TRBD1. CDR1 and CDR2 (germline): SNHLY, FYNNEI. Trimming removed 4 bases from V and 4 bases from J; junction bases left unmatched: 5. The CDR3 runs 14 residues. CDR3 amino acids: CASSGQGYADTQYF. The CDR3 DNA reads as TGTGCCAGCAGTGGACAGGGTTACGCAGATACGCAGTATTTT.

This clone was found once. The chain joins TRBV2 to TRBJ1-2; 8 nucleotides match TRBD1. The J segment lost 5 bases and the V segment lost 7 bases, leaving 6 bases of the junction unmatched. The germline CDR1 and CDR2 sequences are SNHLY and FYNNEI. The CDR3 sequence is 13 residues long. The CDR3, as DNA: TGTGCCAGCACCTCGGACAGGGATTATGGCTACACCTTC. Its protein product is CASTSDRDYGYTF.

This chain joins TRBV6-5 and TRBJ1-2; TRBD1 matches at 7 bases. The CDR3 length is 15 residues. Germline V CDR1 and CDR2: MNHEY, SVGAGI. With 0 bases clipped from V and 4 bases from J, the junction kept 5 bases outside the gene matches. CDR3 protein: CASSYSAGGGYGYTF. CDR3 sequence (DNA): TGTGCCAGCAGTTACTCCGCAGGGGGTGGCTATGGCTACACCTTC.

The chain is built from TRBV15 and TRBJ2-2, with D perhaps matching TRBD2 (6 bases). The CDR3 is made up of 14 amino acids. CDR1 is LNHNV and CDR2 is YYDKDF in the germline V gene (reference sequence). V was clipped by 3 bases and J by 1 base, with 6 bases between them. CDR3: CATSRGGNTGELFF. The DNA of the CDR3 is TGTGCCACCAGCAGGGGAGGGAACACCGGGGAGCTGTTTTTT.

For the CDR3, the DNA is TGTGCCACAAGCCGGGGGCCTAATAATCAGCCCCAGCATTTT. Amino acid sequence: CATSRGPNNQPQHF. The chain carries TRBV2 and TRBJ1-5, with TRBD1 as a possible D gene (6 bases). From germline, CDR1 is SNHLY and CDR2 FYNNEI. The CDR3 consists of 14 residues. Trimming removed 10 bases from V and 4 bases from J, with 17 bases in between.

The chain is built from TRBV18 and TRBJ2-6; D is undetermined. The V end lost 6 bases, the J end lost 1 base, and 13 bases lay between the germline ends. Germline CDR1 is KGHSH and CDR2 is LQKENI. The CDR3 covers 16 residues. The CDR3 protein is CASSLGRLSGANVLTF. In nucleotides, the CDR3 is TGTGCCAGCTCCCTCGGTAGGCTTTCTGGGGCCAACGTCCTGACTTTC.

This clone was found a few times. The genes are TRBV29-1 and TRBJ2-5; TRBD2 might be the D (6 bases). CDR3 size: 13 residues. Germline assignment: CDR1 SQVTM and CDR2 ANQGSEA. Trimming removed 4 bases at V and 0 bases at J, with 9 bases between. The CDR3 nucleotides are TGCAGCGTTGTGGGCGGGGACCAAGAGACCCAGTACTTC. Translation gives CSVVGGDQETQYF.

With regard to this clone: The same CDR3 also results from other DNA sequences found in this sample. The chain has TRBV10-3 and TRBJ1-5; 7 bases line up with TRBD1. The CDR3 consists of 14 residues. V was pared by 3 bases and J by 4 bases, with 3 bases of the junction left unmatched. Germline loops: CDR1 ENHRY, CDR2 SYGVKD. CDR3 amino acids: CAISESGGNQPQHF. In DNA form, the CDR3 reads TGTGCCATCAGTGAATCAGGGGGGAATCAGCCCCAGCATTTT.

This CDR3 is CASSLSGSDTQYF. CDR3 DNA: TGCGCCAGCAGCTTAAGCGGGTCAGATACGCAGTATTTT. The chain uses TRBV5-1 and TRBJ2-3, with D possibly being TRBD2 (6 bases). The CDR3 runs to 13 residues. CDR1 and CDR2 from the germline V gene are SGHRS and YFSETQ. The V end was cut by 2 bases, the J end by 4 bases, with 8 bases between.

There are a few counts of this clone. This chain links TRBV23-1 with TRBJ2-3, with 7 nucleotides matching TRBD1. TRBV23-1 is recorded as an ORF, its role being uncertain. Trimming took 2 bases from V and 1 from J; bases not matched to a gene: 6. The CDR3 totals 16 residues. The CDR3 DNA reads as TGCGCCAGCAGTCAACCCGGGACAGCTCGCACAGATACGCAGTATTTT. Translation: CASSQPGTARTDTQYF.

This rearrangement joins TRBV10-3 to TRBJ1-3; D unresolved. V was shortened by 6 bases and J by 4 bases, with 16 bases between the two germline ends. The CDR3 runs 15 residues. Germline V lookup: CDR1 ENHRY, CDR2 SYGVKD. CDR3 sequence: CAIRGSTPAGNTIYF. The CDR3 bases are TGTGCCATCAGAGGGTCTACGCCAGCCGGAAACACCATATATTTT.